The 11 T cell receptor beta chains given below trace back to one sample, sequenced in a study of T cell clones after liver transplantation. The repertoire was sequenced with immunoSEQ multiplex PCR; TCRdb's copy has only in-frame clones and lacks some. The table records roughly 100,000 clones, around four fifths of them present only once. This specimen consisted of CD4+ T cells from blood, obtained around 4 years after liver transplant. Receptors were obtained from a human patient who received a liver transplant. These T cells may partly come from the graft donor.

This rearrangement joins TRBV6-1 to TRBJ2-7; 8 positions agree with TRBD1. There are 13 residues in the CDR3. The V gene's germline CDR1 is MNHNS and CDR2 SASEGT. Unmatched junction bases numbered 5, after V lost 6 bases and J lost 4 bases. CDR3 coding DNA: TGTGCCAGCAGCAGGGGGCGGGCATACGAGCAGTACTTC. Its protein is CASSRGRAYEQYF.

J is TRBJ1-3 and V is TRBV19; D unclear. The CDR3 is 15 amino acids. CDR1 LNHDA and CDR2 SQIVND come from the germline V gene (reference sequence). V was cut by 5 bases and J by 2 bases, with 13 bases left in between. This CDR3 is CASSLVLLAGNTIYF. DNA for the CDR3: TGTGCCAGTAGTCTAGTCTTGTTGGCTGGAAACACCATATATTTT.

CDR3 DNA: TGTGCCAGCTCACCAGAGAGGTCAGGGGGCAATCAGCCCCAGCATTTT. Translation gives CASSPERSGGNQPQHF. The V and J genes are TRBV18 and TRBJ1-5; D perhaps matches TRBD1 (6 bases). CDR1 and CDR2 (germline): KGHSH, LQKENI. The CDR3 is 16 residues long. The V end lost 2 bases, the J end lost 2 bases, and 13 bases lay between the germline ends.

The V call is TRBV19, the J call TRBJ2-7; TRBD2 is a possible D gene (6 bases). The CDR3 runs to 13 residues. CDR1 is LNHDA, CDR2 SQIVND, per germline (reference sequence). V lost 4 bases to trimming and J lost 7 bases, with 14 bases between them. Here the CDR3 DNA reads TGTGCCAGTAGTAAAGGACGGGGGACGGAGCAGTACTTC. It yields the protein CASSKGRGTEQYF.

The V and J genes are TRBV14 and TRBJ1-1, with 8 positions matching TRBD1. V gave up 0 bases and J gave up 6 bases; unmatched junction bases: 3. The CDR3 length is 14 residues. Germline values: CDR1 SGHDN, CDR2 FVKESK. CDR3 nucleotides: TGTGCCAGCAGCCAAGATGGCAGGGGGCCTGAAGCTTTCTTT. Its protein is CASSQDGRGPEAFF.

This clone was recorded a few times. The J gene is TRBJ1-5, the V gene TRBV4-1, with D tentatively TRBD1 (6 bases). Looked up from germline, CDR1 is MGHRA and CDR2 is YSYEKL. The ends were cut back, 5 bases at V and 2 bases at J, with 13 bases in the middle. The CDR3 spans 15 residues. Here the CDR3 DNA reads TGCGCCAGCAGCACGGACAGAGCAGGCAATCAGCCCCAGCATTTT. It codes for CASSTDRAGNQPQHF.

The V call is TRBV19, the J call TRBJ1-1; the D is unclear. Looked up from germline, CDR1 is LNHDA and CDR2 is SQIVND (reference sequence). V lost 6 bases and J lost 1, with 3 bases in between. This CDR3 has 11 residues. The CDR3 protein is CASRRNTEAFF. The DNA for the CDR3 is TGTGCCAGTAGGAGGAACACTGAAGCTTTCTTT.

This chain uses TRBV29-1 with TRBJ1-3; D is ambiguous. The CDR3 loop spans 14 amino acids. The germline V gene has CDR1 SQVTM and CDR2 ANQGSEA. Between the trimmed V and J ends, which lost 4 bases and 4 bases, there was a span of 14 bases. Here the CDR3 DNA reads TGCAGCGTTGGATCTCGGGCCCGAGGAAACACCATATATTTT. This gives the protein CSVGSRARGNTIYF.

V gene TRBV9 combines with J gene TRBJ1-1; possible D gene TRBD1, 5 bases. CDR1 is SGDLS, CDR2 YYNGEE, per germline. The length of the CDR3 is 17 residues. V was pared by 0 bases and J by 0 bases, with 15 bases between. DNA for the CDR3: TGTGCCAGCAGCGTAGACGGGGGATCGGGAGTGAACACTGAAGCTTTCTTT. Residues: CASSVDGGSGVNTEAFF.

This chain links TRBV9 with TRBJ2-5, with TRBD2 as a possible D gene (6 bases). Germline V gene data show CDR1 as SGDLS and CDR2 as YYNGEE. V dropped 0 bases and J dropped 3 bases, with 21 bases sitting between them. There are 18 residues in the CDR3. This CDR3 is CASSVVSGAEGGEETQYF. CDR3 nucleotide sequence: TGTGCCAGCAGCGTAGTCAGTGGGGCGGAGGGCGGCGAAGAGACCCAGTACTTC.

The CDR3 DNA follows: TGTGCCAGCAGCTTAGTTGTGTCAGATACGCAGTATTTT. Translation gives CASSLVVSDTQYF. V and J are TRBV7-6 and TRBJ2-3; D remains unclear. Germline V gene lookup returns CDR1 SGHVS and CDR2 FNYEAQ. V lost 1 base and J 4 bases, leaving 6 bases between the germline ends. CDR3 length: 13 amino acids.